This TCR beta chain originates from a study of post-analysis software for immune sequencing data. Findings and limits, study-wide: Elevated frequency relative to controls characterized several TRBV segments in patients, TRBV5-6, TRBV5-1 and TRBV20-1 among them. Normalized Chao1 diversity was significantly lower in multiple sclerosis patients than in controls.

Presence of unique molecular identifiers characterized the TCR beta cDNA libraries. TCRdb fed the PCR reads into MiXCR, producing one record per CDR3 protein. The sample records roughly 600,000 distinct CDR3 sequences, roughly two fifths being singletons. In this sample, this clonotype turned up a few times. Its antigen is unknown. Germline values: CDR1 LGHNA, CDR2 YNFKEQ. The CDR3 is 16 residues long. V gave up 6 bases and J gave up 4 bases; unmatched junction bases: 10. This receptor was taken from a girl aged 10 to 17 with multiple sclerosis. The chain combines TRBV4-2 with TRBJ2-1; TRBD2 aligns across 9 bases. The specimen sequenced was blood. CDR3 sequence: CASSPTGTSLYNEQFF. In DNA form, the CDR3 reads TGTGCCAGCAGTCCTACCGGGACTAGCCTGTACAATGAGCAGTTCTTC.